These T cell receptor beta chains were read from a single sample in a study of human T cells and chemical hapten exposure. TCRdb re-derived calls from the RACE reads in MiXCR, one entry per CDR3 protein. The data contain fewer than 85,000 distinct CDR3 sequences, 8.5% to 10% of them singletons. Sequencing was carried out using whole blood. Receptors originate from a female donor in good health. Some clones in this sample may be carry-over from other donors' samples. Both conserved end residues are part of each CDR3. A D gene is named only where the DNA matches it firmly. Only part of the rows carry a size: once, few, many, or a class if the clone is expanded.

cdr3_aa cdr3_nt j_call clone_size d_call v_call
CASSPQGQENTEAFF TGTGCCAGCTCACCACAGGGACAGGAGAACACTGAAGCTTTCTTT TRBJ1-1 many TRBD1 TRBV18
CASSGYQAAYNEQFF TGTGCCAGCAGTGGTTACCAGGCAGCATACAATGAGCAGTTCTTC TRBJ2-1 - - TRBV2
CASRGTGTEAFF TGTGCCAGCAGGGGGACAGGCACTGAAGCTTTCTTT TRBJ1-1 few TRBD1 TRBV2
CSGGATNEKLFF TGCAGTGGTGGGGCAACTAATGAAAAACTGTTTTTT TRBJ1-4 - - TRBV20-1
CASSRGTSGGKETQYF TGTGCCAGCAGCCGGGGGACTAGCGGGGGGAAAGAGACCCAGTACTTC TRBJ2-5 few TRBD2 TRBV3-1
CAISGQEKVGFREQYF TGTGCCATCAGTGGACAGGAGAAGGTTGGGTTCCGCGAGCAGTACTTC TRBJ2-7 - - TRBV10-3
CSATGDFYGYTF TGCAGTGCTACAGGAGACTTTTATGGCTACACCTTC TRBJ1-2 few - TRBV20-1
CASSYGTPVYEQYF TGTGCCAGCAGTTACGGGACTCCAGTCTACGAGCAGTACTTC TRBJ2-7 many - TRBV6-5
CASSHTYWTRNDEGDEKLFF TGTGCCAGCAGCCACACCTACTGGACACGAAACGACGAGGGGGATGAAAAACTGTTTTTT TRBJ1-4 few - TRBV5-6
CAGRTPRRTEAFF TGTGCCGGGAGGACCCCCCGTAGAACTGAAGCTTTCTTT TRBJ1-1 many - TRBV2
CASSSLQGSNQPQHF TGTGCCAGCAGTTCCCTCCAGGGAAGCAATCAGCCCCAGCATTTT TRBJ1-5 few - TRBV12-3/TRBV12-4
CASSTYARGGMITGELFF TGTGCCAGCAGCACCTACGCCCGGGGGGGCATGATCACCGGGGAGCTGTTTTTT TRBJ2-2 few TRBD2 TRBV3-1
CASSRQTMNTEAFF TGTGCCAGCAGCCGACAGACCATGAACACTGAAGCTTTCTTT TRBJ1-1 many - TRBV7-9
CASSEGQLNTEAFF TGTGCCAGCAGTGAAGGGCAGCTTAACACTGAAGCTTTCTTT TRBJ1-1 many - TRBV2
CASSYSYRQGVNTEAFF TGTGCCAGCAGTTACTCCTACAGACAGGGGGTTAACACTGAAGCTTTCTTT TRBJ1-1 many TRBD1 TRBV6-6
CASSPRGVGTEAFF TGTGCCAGCAGCCCCAGGGGGGTAGGCACTGAAGCTTTCTTT TRBJ1-1 many TRBD1 TRBV7-3
CASKHRALAGTSTDTQYF TGTGCCAGCAAACACCGGGCTCTAGCGGGCACTAGCACAGATACGCAGTATTTT TRBJ2-3 many TRBD2 TRBV6-2/TRBV6-3
CASSSPGQPYEQYF TGTGCCAGCAGCTCGCCGGGACAGCCATACGAGCAGTACTTC TRBJ2-7 few TRBD1 TRBV12-3/TRBV12-4
CASSRVQETQYF TGCGCCAGCAGTCGTGTACAGGAGACGCAGTATTTT TRBJ2-3 - - TRBV5-1
CATALTSGPTDTQYF TGTGCCACCGCATTGACTAGCGGGCCTACAGATACGCAGTATTTT TRBJ2-3 many TRBD2 TRBV24-1
CSASPGFTEAFF TGCAGTGCTAGTCCAGGGTTCACTGAAGCTTTCTTT TRBJ1-1 many - TRBV20-1
CSARLYSGELNEQFF TGCAGTGCTAGACTCTATAGCGGGGAACTCAATGAGCAGTTCTTC TRBJ2-1 - TRBD2 TRBV20-1
CSASVWDRVISFPDEQYF TGCAGTGCTAGTGTTTGGGACAGGGTAATAAGTTTTCCCGACGAGCAGTACTTC TRBJ2-7 - TRBD1 TRBV20-1
CASSLSLASGDEQYF TGTGCCAGCAGTTTATCTCTAGCCTCCGGGGACGAGCAGTACTTC TRBJ2-7 - - TRBV28
CASSDRGHEQYF TGTGCCAGCAGTGACAGGGGGCACGAGCAGTACTTC TRBJ2-7 - TRBD1 TRBV2
CASSQGTDPFSYGYTF TGTGCCAGCAGTCAGGGGACAGACCCCTTTAGCTATGGCTACACCTTC TRBJ1-2 few TRBD1 TRBV27
CSAIRQGGTEAFF TGCAGTGCTATAAGACAGGGAGGGACTGAAGCTTTCTTT TRBJ1-1 many TRBD1 TRBV20-1
CASRRTGKNIQYF TGCGCCAGCAGACGGACAGGGAAAAACATTCAGTACTTC TRBJ2-4 many TRBD1 TRBV5-1
CASSLYQGATDTQYF TGTGCCAGCAGTTTATACCAGGGGGCTACGGATACGCAGTATTTT TRBJ2-3 - TRBD1 TRBV27
CASSLSPPPDTQYF TGCGCCAGCAGCTTGAGCCCACCCCCAGATACGCAGTATTTT TRBJ2-3 few - TRBV5-1
CASSLNRGRAEAFF TGTGCCAGCAGCCTGAACAGGGGGCGAGCTGAAGCTTTCTTT TRBJ1-1 few TRBD1 TRBV7-2
CASSYSFGTSVITDTQYF TGTGCCAGCAGTTACTCGTTCGGGACTAGCGTAATCACAGATACGCAGTATTTT TRBJ2-3 - TRBD2 TRBV6-5
CASSFGGGAYERYF - TRBJ2-7 - - TRBV27
CAISDPSTLAKNIQYF TGTGCCATCAGTGACCCCTCTACCCTAGCCAAAAACATTCAGTACTTC TRBJ2-4 many - TRBV10-3
CASSSTSSTYEQYF TGTGCCAGCAGCTCGACTAGTTCCACCTACGAGCAGTACTTC TRBJ2-7 - - TRBV5-6
CASSFTSGGPGSYEQYF TGTGCCAGCAGCTTTACTAGCGGGGGGCCCGGGTCTTACGAGCAGTACTTC TRBJ2-7 few TRBD2 TRBV12-3/TRBV12-4
CASSINRGYGYTF TGTGCCAGTAGTATTAACAGGGGATACGGCTACACCTTC TRBJ1-2 - TRBD1 TRBV19